The subject of this entry is one T cell receptor (beta chain). The antigen remains unidentified. This entry belongs to a study of T cell responses to AZD1222 COVID-19 vaccine. Study observations and caveats: There were mostly white British donors and more females than males, and clonal diversity was possibly underestimated.

Generated by immunoSEQ multiplex PCR, the TCRdb table keeps only in-frame clones and is missing some. The data show approximately 160,000 clones, around 88% seen once. CDR1 is KGHSH and CDR2 is LQKENI in the germline V gene. The CDR3 is made up of 14 amino acids. Trimming shortened V by 6 bases and J by 0 bases, and 9 bases separated the two germline ends. The TCR originated in an adult in good health. Here the sequenced sample was peripheral blood, taken on day 0 of AZD1222 vaccination. The rearrangement uses TRBV18 and TRBJ1-5, with TRBD1 as a possible D gene (5 bases). CDR3 coding DNA: TGTGCCAGCTCGGGGACGGATAGCAATCAGCCCCAGCATTTT. It codes for CASSGTDSNQPQHF.